The clone carrying this T cell receptor (beta chain) has more than one count but fewer than ten. Its antigen remains unidentified. The CDR3 contains 15 residues. The PCR was carried out with 60 Vbeta primers and 13 Jbeta primers. Sequenced by immunoSEQ multiplex PCR; TCRdb stores in-frame clones only, minus some. The sample carries 130,000 to 150,000 clones, approximately 79% recorded once. The data belong to a study of cytomegalovirus exposure and HLA in healthy donors. Study-level points and caveats: Segments of the TCR beta V type were, in most cases, productive about 87% or about 30% of the time in an earlier analysis.

The chain joins TRBV21-1 to TRBJ2-7; the table calls TRBD2, which could not be checked here. TRBV21-1 is an annotated pseudogene. Input material: PBMCs. This clonotype was obtained from a man aged 18-30 years in good health and CMV-seropositive. The CDR3 region has the DNA TGTGCCAGCAGCAAAAAGACTAGCGGGAGGCACGAGCAGTACTTC. This sequence encodes CASSKKTSGRHEQYF.